This T cell receptor beta chain comes out of a study of blood T cell repertoires in COVID-19. This clone was picked up one time. The CDR3 is made up of 13 amino acids. Trimming pared 5 bases from V and 5 bases from J, leaving 10 bases between. The germline CDR1 and CDR2 sequences are MNHEY and SMNVEV (reference sequence). The protocol was immunoSEQ multiplex PCR, while the TCRdb copy is restricted to in-frame clones and leaves out a portion. The data hold 40,000 or so clones, with around 89% observed a single time. This sequence originates from a man younger than 40 with active or convalescent COVID-19. The chain carries TRBV27 and TRBJ1-5, with D maybe TRBD1 (6 bases). Material for sequencing was peripheral blood. The CDR3 protein is CASSTRTDQPQHF. CDR3 in DNA: TGTGCCAGCAGTACGAGGACAGATCAGCCCCAGCATTTT.